This T cell receptor beta chain was sequenced in a study of human T cells and chemical hapten exposure. TCRdb redid the calling of the RACE reads with MiXCR, one entry per CDR3 protein. The sample has about 85,000 distinct CDR3 sequences, about 9.9% seen once. The germline V and J ends were trimmed by 3 bases and 2 bases, with 16 bases remaining between them. CDR3 length equals 17 residues. Documented time point: patch test 2, 6 weeks after DPC sensitization. The treatment was: therapeutic diphenylcyclopropenone sensitization with weekly scalp DPC. The table lists this clonotype with many counts. The specimen was whole blood, collected in connection with sensitization to the hapten diphenylcyclopropenone (DPC). The chain joins TRBV12-3 or TRBV12-4 to TRBJ2-2, with D perhaps TRBD2 (6 bases). This clonotype was sampled from a man in his late teens or twenties with alopecia areata. Some clones in this sample may be carry-over from other donors' samples. The CDR3, as DNA: TGTGCCAGCAGTTTTGAGACCGTGGCGGGAAACACCGGGGAGCTGTTTTTT. This encodes CASSFETVAGNTGELFF.